The next 9 T cell receptor beta chains were all read from a single sample in a study of early T cells in non-severe SARS-CoV-2 infection. Each CDR3 protein gets one entry after TCRdb re-called the 5' RACE reads with MiXCR. This sample has tens of thousands of distinct CDR3 sequences; roughly 15% occur once, and the top ten carry approximately 5.1%. Sequenced material: whole blood, taken at baseline. The receptors stem from an adult who was a healthcare worker with PCR-confirmed SARS-CoV-2 infection or an uninfected control (not recorded which).

This chain joins TRBV20-1 and TRBJ2-7, with 7 bases matching TRBD1. Germline-derived CDR1 and CDR2 are DFQATT and SNEGSKA (reference sequence). The CDR3 spans 16 residues. Trimming at V came to 0 bases and at J to 4 bases, leaving 12 bases not matched to a gene. Here the CDR3 DNA reads TGCAGTGCTAGAGATAGTACGGGACAGACTCTGTACGAGCAGTACTTC. This encodes CSARDSTGQTLYEQYF.

The chain employs TRBV6-1 and TRBJ2-7; TRBD2 matches 9 bases. The germline gives CDR1 MNHNS, CDR2 SASEGT. The CDR3 loop spans 15 amino acids. V lost 7 bases to trimming and J lost 0 bases; unmatched junction nucleotides: 7. CDR3 residues: CASTPDSGSSYEQYF. In DNA, the CDR3 is TGTGCCAGCACCCCCGATAGCGGGAGCTCCTACGAGCAGTACTTC.

For the CDR3, the DNA is TGTGCCAGCAGTTCTAGCGGGTACGAGCAGTACTTC. It codes for CASSSSGYEQYF. The chain has TRBV11-2 and TRBJ2-7; 8 positions agree with TRBD2. Germline trimming cut 6 bases from V and 4 bases from J; bases unmatched to any gene: 2. The CDR3 is 12 residues long. The germline gives CDR1 SGHAT, CDR2 FQNNGV.

This clonotype came up many times. The chain carries TRBV6-6 and TRBJ2-3, with TRBD1 as a possible D gene (5 bases). V lost 8 bases and J lost 3, with 12 bases in between. The CDR3 length is 13 residues. Germline CDR1 and CDR2: MNHNY and SVGAGI (reference sequence). The CDR3 nucleotides are TGTGCCAGCTGCCAGGGTGTGACAGATACGCAGTATTTT. Amino acid sequence: CASCQGVTDTQYF.

This clonotype was detected many times. The chain carries TRBV20-1 and TRBJ1-5; 10 bases align to TRBD1. The CDR3 runs 16 residues. After removal of 6 bases from V and 7 bases from J, the junction contained 15 bases not matched to a gene. Germline V gene data show CDR1 as DFQATT and CDR2 as SNEGSKA (reference sequence). This chain's CDR3 is CSASRDRGLYRQPQHF. Here the CDR3 DNA reads TGCAGTGCCTCCCGGGACAGGGGTTTGTATAGGCAGCCCCAGCATTTT.

This clonotype was counted only a few times. This sequence joins TRBV15 and TRBJ2-3, with D unresolved. The CDR3 contains 16 residues. Germline V gene sequence: CDR1 LNHNV, CDR2 YYDKDF (reference sequence). Trimming took 0 bases from V and 0 from J, leaving 10 bases between them. CDR3: CATSRDFGVSTDTQYF. The CDR3 DNA is TGTGCCACCAGCAGAGATTTTGGGGTTAGCACAGATACGCAGTATTTT.

This clonotype was seen at least ten times. This chain joins TRBV12-3 or TRBV12-4 and TRBJ1-5; D is ambiguous. Between the trimmed V and J ends, which lost 2 bases and 1 base, there was a span of 3 bases. This CDR3 region has 13 residues. The CDR3 loop is CASSLRSNQPQHF. CDR3 bases: TGTGCCAGCAGTTTAAGGAGCAATCAGCCCCAGCATTTT.

This chain connects TRBV19 to TRBJ1-1; D is unclear. Germline V gene sequence: CDR1 LNHDA, CDR2 SQIVND (reference sequence). Trimming removed 7 bases from V and 1 base from J, with 10 bases in between. The CDR3 runs 13 residues. CDR3 bases: TGTGCCAGTACCGAACACAGGAACACTGAAGCTTTCTTT. Residues: CASTEHRNTEAFF.

The rearrangement links TRBV7-9 to TRBJ2-7; no clear D gene. V shed 6 bases and J shed 7 bases, with 13 bases lying between them. CDR1 and CDR2 (germline): SEHNR, FQNEAQ (reference sequence). The CDR3 sequence is 12 residues long. CDR3 sequence (DNA): TGTGCCAGCAGATCCTCCGGTGGAGAGCAGTACTTC. Its translation: CASRSSGGEQYF.